In its sample, the clone carrying this TCR beta chain was seen a few times. The data were produced by immunoSEQ multiplex PCR, yet TCRdb's version contains in-frame clones alone and is incomplete. The sample contains 120,000 or so clones, around 86% of which appear only once. These data belong to a study of PD-1 blockade in mismatch repair-deficient tumors. All patients were mismatch repair deficient, assessed by either PCR or immunohistochemistry. The receptor's source is an adult with mismatch repair-deficient cancer. The sample was peripheral blood, taken 44 weeks after starting pembrolizumab.

The CDR3 DNA is TGTGCCAGCGGGCTCGAAGGGGGGGATGGCTACACCTTC. Protein product: CASGLEGGDGYTF. The chain employs TRBV2 and TRBJ1-2, with a tentative D call TRBD1 (6 bases). CDR1 is SNHLY, CDR2 FYNNEI, per germline. V was pared by 8 bases and J by 6 bases, with 16 bases between. CDR3 length: 13 residues.